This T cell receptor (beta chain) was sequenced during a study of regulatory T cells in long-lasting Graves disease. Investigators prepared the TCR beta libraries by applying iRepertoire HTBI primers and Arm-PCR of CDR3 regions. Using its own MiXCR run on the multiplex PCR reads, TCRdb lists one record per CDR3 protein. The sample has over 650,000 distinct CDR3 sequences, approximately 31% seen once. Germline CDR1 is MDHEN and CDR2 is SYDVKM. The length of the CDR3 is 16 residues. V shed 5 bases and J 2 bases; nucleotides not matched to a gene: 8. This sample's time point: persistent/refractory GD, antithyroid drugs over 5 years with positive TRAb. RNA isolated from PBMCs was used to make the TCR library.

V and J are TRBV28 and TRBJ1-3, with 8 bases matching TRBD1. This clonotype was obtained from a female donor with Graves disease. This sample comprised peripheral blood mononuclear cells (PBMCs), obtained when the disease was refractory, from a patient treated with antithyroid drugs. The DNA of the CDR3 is TGTGCCAGCAGTCGTACAGGGGGAAGTACTGGAAACACCATATATTTT. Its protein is CASSRTGGSTGNTIYF.